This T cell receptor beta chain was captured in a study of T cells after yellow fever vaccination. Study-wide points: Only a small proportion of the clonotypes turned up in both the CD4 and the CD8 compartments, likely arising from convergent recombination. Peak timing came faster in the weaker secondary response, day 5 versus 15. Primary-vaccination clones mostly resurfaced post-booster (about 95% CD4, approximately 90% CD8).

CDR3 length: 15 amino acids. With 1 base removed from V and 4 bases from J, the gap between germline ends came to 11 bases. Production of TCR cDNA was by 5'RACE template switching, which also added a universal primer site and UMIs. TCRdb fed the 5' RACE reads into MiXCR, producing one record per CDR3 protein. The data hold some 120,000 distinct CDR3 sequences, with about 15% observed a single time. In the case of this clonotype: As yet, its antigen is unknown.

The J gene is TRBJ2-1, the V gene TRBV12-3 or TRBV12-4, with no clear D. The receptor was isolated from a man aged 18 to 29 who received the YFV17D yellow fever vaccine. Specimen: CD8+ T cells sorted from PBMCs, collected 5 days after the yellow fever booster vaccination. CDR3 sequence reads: CASSLGAVSYNEQFF. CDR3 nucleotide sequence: TGTGCCAGCAGTTTAGGGGCGGTTTCGTACAATGAGCAGTTCTTC.